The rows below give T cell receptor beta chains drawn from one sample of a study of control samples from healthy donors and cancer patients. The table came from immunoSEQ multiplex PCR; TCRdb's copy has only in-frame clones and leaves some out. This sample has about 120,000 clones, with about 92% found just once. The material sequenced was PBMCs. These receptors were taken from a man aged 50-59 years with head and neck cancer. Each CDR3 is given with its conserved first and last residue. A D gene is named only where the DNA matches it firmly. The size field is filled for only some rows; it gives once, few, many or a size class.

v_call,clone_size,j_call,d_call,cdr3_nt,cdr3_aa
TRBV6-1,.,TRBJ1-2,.,TGTGCCAGCAGTGAAAATCGAGGCAGCCGCTACTATGGCTACACCTTC,CASSENRGSRYYGYTF
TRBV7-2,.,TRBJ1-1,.,TGTGCCAGCAGCTCCTTCAGGGGAAACACTGAAGCTTTCTTT,CASSSFRGNTEAFF
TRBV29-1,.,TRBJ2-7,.,TGCAGCGTTCAGGCTGGGTCCTACGAGCAGTACTTC,CSVQAGSYEQYF
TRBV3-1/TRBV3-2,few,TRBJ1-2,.,TGTGCCAGCAGCCAGGGGGGGCTCAATGGCTACACCTTC,CASSQGGLNGYTF
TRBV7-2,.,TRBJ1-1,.,TGTGCCAGCAGCTCGCCCTTTAACACTGAAGCTTTCTTT,CASSSPFNTEAFF
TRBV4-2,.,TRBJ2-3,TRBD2,TGTGCCAGCAGCCAAGAAGAGCGGGGACTCGAGGGGCAGTATTTT,CASSQEERGLEGQYF
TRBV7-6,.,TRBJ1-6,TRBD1,TGTGCCAGCAGCATCGGACAGGCCTCGGCGGGTTCACCCCTCCACTTT,CASSIGQASAGSPLHF
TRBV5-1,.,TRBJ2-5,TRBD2,TGCGCCAGCAGGGTTAGCGGGTCTCAAGAGACCCAGTACTTC,CASRVSGSQETQYF
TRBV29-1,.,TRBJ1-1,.,TGCAGCGCCGAAAACCACAGGGCATTTGAAGCTTTCTTT,CSAENHRAFEAFF
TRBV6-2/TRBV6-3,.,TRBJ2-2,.,TGTGCCAGCAGTCAACTTGGGAAAGCAATGATTACCGGGGAGCTGTTTTTT,CASSQLGKAMITGELFF
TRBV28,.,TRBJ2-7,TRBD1,TGTGCCAGCAGTTTAAGGCAGGGGGCCTACGAGCAGTACTTC,CASSLRQGAYEQYF
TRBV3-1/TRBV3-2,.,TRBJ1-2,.,TGTGCCAGCAGCCGCTGGACAGACATAAGTTATGGCTACACCTTC,CASSRWTDISYGYTF
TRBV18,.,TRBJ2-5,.,TGTGCCAGCTCACTCCAAGAGACCCAGTACTTC,CASSLQETQYF
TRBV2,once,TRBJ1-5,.,TGTGCCAGCAGTGATAGGGGGCCCCAGCATTTT,CASSDRGPQHF
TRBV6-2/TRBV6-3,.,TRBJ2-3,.,TGTGCCAGCAGTCTTGGTGGAGCATCAGATACGCAGTATTTT,CASSLGGASDTQYF
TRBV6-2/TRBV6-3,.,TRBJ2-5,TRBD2,TGTGCCAGCAGTGATCCTGGACTAGCGGGGTTTGAGACCCAGTACTTC,CASSDPGLAGFETQYF
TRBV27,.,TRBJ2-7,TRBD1,TGTGCCAGCAGAAGACAGGGAGAGGGAGACGAGCAGTACTTC,CASRRQGEGDEQYF
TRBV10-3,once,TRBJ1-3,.,TGTGCCATCAGTGCGCTCTCTGGCTCTGGAAACACCATATATTTT,CAISALSGSGNTIYF
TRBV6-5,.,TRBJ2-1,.,TGTGCCAGCGGTCGGGTGAGTGCCTACAATGAGCAGTTCTTC,CASGRVSAYNEQFF
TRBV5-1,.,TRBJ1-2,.,TGCGCCAGCAGCTTGTTAGACAGCTATGGCTACACCTTC,CASSLLDSYGYTF
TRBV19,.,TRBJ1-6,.,TGTGCCAGTAGTATACAGGGTTCCGGTAATTCACCCCTCCACTTT,CASSIQGSGNSPLHF
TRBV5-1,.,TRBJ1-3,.,TGCGCCAGCAGCTCGGACCAAATCCGGGGAAACACCATATATTTT,CASSSDQIRGNTIYF
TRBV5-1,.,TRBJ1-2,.,TGCGCCAGCAGCTTGTCGCTAAATAACTATGGCTACACCTTC,CASSLSLNNYGYTF
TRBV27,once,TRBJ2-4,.,TGTGCCAGCAGTTTTAACGCCGGCTTAGCCAAAAACATTCAGTACTTC,CASSFNAGLAKNIQYF